This TCR beta chain was obtained from a study of blood T cell repertoires in COVID-19. The wider study: PBMCs, B-cell-depleted T cells, or T cells were the source of the cDNA or gDNA that made up the material.

V was trimmed by 3 bases and J by 6 bases, leaving 18 bases between them. Germline values: CDR1 KGHSH, CDR2 LQKENI. The CDR3 loop spans 16 amino acids. Original analysis: It was from reference gene primer amplification that nucleated cell counts were estimated. Using immunoSEQ multiplex PCR, the repertoire was profiled, and TCRdb retains in-frame clones only, with some absent. The V and J calls and clone size are taken from that table; D and trimming were inferred from the DNA. The sample contains some 200,000 clones, about nine tenths of which appear only once. The J gene is TRBJ2-4, the V gene TRBV18; a possible D gene is TRBD2 (6 bases). The receptor was derived from a man aged 80 or over with acute or convalescent COVID-19. Material for sequencing was peripheral blood. The CDR3 bases are TGTGCCAGCTCACCTGGGGACTCCATCTCGGGAAACATTCAGTACTTC. It translates to CASSPGDSISGNIQYF.